This TCR beta chain was found in a study of response to subunit inactivated influenza vaccine. V shed 7 bases and J shed 0 bases, with 10 bases lying between them. The CDR3 contains 15 residues. TCRdb re-analysed the RT-PCR reads in MiXCR, keeping a single row per CDR3 protein. The sample carries some 540,000 distinct CDR3 sequences, less than 25% recorded once. This clonotype was seen a few times. The same data also contributed to another study, on T cells expressing NK-cell markers. According to that study: Researchers built TCR beta cDNA using 5'RACE template switching with UMIs. Obtained from sorted CD3+CD56+NKG2C+, CD3+CD56+NKG2C- and CD3+CD56-NKG2C+ T cells were the TCR beta repertoires. Seropositivity for HCMV was found in seven of the eight sequenced donors, with one seronegative. Dominance of the CD3+CD56-NKG2C+ fraction by these clonotypes also held in several donors.

The chain is built from TRBV12-3 or TRBV12-4 and TRBJ2-6; D remains ambiguous. The receptor was derived from a man aged 50 or older who received an inactivated influenza vaccine. This sample comprised CD4+ T cells sorted from PBMCs, obtained approximately 12 days after vaccination. CDR3 sequence (DNA): TGTGCCAGCACCCCGGACCTCTCTGGGGCCAACGTCCTGACTTTC. Translation: CASTPDLSGANVLTF.